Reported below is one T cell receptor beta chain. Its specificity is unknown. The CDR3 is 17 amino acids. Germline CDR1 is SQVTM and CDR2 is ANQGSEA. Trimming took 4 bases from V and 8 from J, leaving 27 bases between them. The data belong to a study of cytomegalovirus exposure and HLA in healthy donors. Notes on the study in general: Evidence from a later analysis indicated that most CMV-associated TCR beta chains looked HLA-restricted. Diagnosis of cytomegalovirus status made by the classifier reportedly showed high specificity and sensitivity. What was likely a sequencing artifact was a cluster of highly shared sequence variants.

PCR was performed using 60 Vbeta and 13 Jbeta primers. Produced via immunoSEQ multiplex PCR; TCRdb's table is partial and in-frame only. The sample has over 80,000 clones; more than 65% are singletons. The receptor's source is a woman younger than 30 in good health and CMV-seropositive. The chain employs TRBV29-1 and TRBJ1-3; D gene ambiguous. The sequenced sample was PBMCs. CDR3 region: CSVALRGIRGTGYTIYF. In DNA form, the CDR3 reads TGCAGCGTTGCCTTAAGAGGGATACGCGGAACGGGATACACCATATATTTT.